Following are 28 T cell receptor beta chains from one sample sequenced in a study of Graves' ophthalmopathy and Graves' hyperthyroidism. RNA transcripts yielded amplified TCR beta CDR3 regions. The library came from an HTBI-primed first-round RT-PCR and a second-round multiplex PCR. Each CDR3 protein gets one entry after TCRdb re-called the multiplex PCR reads with MiXCR. The sample records roughly 500,000 distinct CDR3 sequences, 14% being singletons. Sequenced input: blood. Receptor source: a woman in her 30s with Graves' ophthalmopathy.

There are many counts of this clonotype. V gene TRBV5-1 combines with J gene TRBJ1-3, with D unresolved. CDR1 SGHRS and CDR2 YFSETQ come from the germline V gene. V lost 2 bases and J lost 4, with 4 bases in between. The CDR3 runs 12 residues. CDR3 in DNA: TGCGCCAGCAGCTTTGAGGGAAACACCATATATTTT. Amino acids: CASSFEGNTIYF.

This sequence joins TRBV19 and TRBJ2-7; 12 nucleotides match TRBD1. The CDR3 sequence is 20 residues long. The germline V gene encodes CDR1 LNHDA and CDR2 SQIVND (reference sequence). The V segment lost 8 bases and the J segment 0 bases; nucleotides outside the gene matches: 20. The CDR3 coding sequence is TGTGCCAGTCCACATAAGCTTACCGGGACAGGGGGCCTGAGCTCCTACGAGCAGTACTTC. Protein: CASPHKLTGTGGLSSYEQYF. Supplemented by reference TRBV19 and TRBJ2-7, the full variable domain reads DGGITQSPKYLFRKEGQNVTLSCEQNLNHDAMYWYRQDPGQGLRLIYYSQIVNDFQKGDIAEGYSVSREKKESFPLTVTSAQKNPTAFYLCASPHKLTGTGGLSSYEQYFGPGTRLTVT.

The chain links TRBV29-1 to TRBJ1-1; 7 nucleotides match TRBD1. J gave up 2 bases and V 7 bases, and 4 bases lay outside the gene matches. The CDR3 has 12 amino acids. Germline V CDR1 and CDR2: SQVTM, ANQGSEA. CDR3: CSGGDSNTEAFF. The CDR3 nucleotides are TGCAGCGGCGGGGACAGCAACACTGAAGCTTTCTTT. The full variable domain, its missing parts supplied by reference TRBV29-1 and TRBJ1-1, is SAVISQKPSRDICQRGTSLTIQCQVDSQVTMMFWYRQQPGQSLTLIATANQGSEATYESGFVIDKFPISRPNLTFSTLTVSNMSPEDSSIYLCSGGDSNTEAFFGQGTRLTVV.

The sample holds many counts of this clonotype. The V and J genes are TRBV11-2 and TRBJ1-6; maybe TRBD1 (6 bases). The CDR3 covers 14 residues. CDR1 and CDR2 (germline): SGHAT, FQNNGV. The V end lost 5 bases, the J end lost 9 bases, and 14 bases lay between the germline ends. The CDR3 nucleotides read TGTGCCAGCAGCCTGGGGGGCCCTTTTTCACCCCTCCACTTT. This translates into CASSLGGPFSPLHF.

This clonotype has a count of ten or more. V is TRBV25-1 and J is TRBJ2-7; D perhaps matches TRBD1 (5 bases). Germline V gene data show CDR1 as MGHDK and CDR2 as SYGVNS. V gave up 0 bases and J gave up 2 bases, with 14 bases separating them. This CDR3 region has 16 residues. The CDR3, as DNA: TGTGCCAGCAGTGAATACGCTTCGACAGCCACCTACGAGCAGTACTTC. It is translated as CASSEYASTATYEQYF.

This clonotype was detected ten times or more. The genes are TRBV6-1 and TRBJ2-4, with 10 bases fitting TRBD1. The CDR3 is made up of 13 amino acids. The germline CDR1 and CDR2 sequences are MNHNS and SASEGT. Trimming at V came to 8 bases and at J to 6 bases, leaving 4 bases not matched to a gene. The CDR3 region is CASVGQGRNIQYF. The CDR3 region has the DNA TGTGCCAGCGTGGGACAGGGGAGAAACATTCAGTACTTC.

The V and J genes are TRBV18 and TRBJ2-5; possibly TRBD1 for D (5 bases). The V end was cut by 1 base, the J end by 4 bases, with 13 bases between. This CDR3 is 15 amino acids long. The germline V gene has CDR1 KGHSH and CDR2 LQKENI. As DNA, the CDR3 is TGTGCCAGCTCACCACGAACAGGTAGAGGAGAGACCCAGTACTTC. Protein sequence: CASSPRTGRGETQYF.

This clonotype was detected ten times or more. The rearrangement uses TRBV27 and TRBJ2-5; D possibly corresponds to TRBD1 (6 bases). The CDR3 totals 15 residues. Germline V gene lookup returns CDR1 MNHEY and CDR2 SMNVEV (reference sequence). The V and J ends lost 2 bases and 0 bases respectively, with 10 bases between them. CDR3 sequence (DNA): TGTGCCAGCAGTTTAAGGACAGTCGACCAAGAGACCCAGTACTTC. Its protein is CASSLRTVDQETQYF.

This clonotype turned up a few times. The chain carries TRBV12-3 or TRBV12-4 and TRBJ2-3; D uncertain. This CDR3 has 13 amino acids. V lost 3 bases and J 4 bases, leaving 8 bases between the germline ends. The DNA of the CDR3 is TGTGCCAGCAGTTTCCCCCCGGCAGATACGCAGTATTTT. Its protein product is CASSFPPADTQYF.

Many counts were recorded for this clonotype. CDR3 nucleotides: TGTGCCAGCAGTGAGGGGCAGGTCGGGGCCTACGAGCAGTACTTC. Its translation: CASSEGQVGAYEQYF. The chain couples TRBV2 to TRBJ2-7; the D gene could be TRBD1 or TRBD2 (5 bases each). Per germline, CDR1 SNHLY and CDR2 FYNNEI. V lost 3 bases to trimming and J lost 2 bases, with 14 bases between them. The CDR3 runs 15 residues.

There are many counts of this clonotype. The rearrangement uses TRBV2 and TRBJ1-5; D is unresolved. The CDR3 spans 13 residues. Trimming cost V 8 bases and J 0 bases, with 8 bases left between them. CDR1 and CDR2 (germline): SNHLY, FYNNEI. The CDR3 DNA reads as TGTGCCAGCCGTAGGACTAGCAATCAGCCCCAGCATTTT. It codes for CASRRTSNQPQHF.

This clonotype was picked up many times. The chain links TRBV2 to TRBJ1-1; D remains ambiguous. Germline V gene data show CDR1 as SNHLY and CDR2 as FYNNEI. This CDR3 is built from 14 residues. The V gene lost 1 base and the J gene lost 3 bases, with 9 bases spanning the gap. The CDR3 bases are TGTGCCAGCAGTGAAGACGATGGGTACACTGAAGCTTTCTTT. Amino acid sequence: CASSEDDGYTEAFF.

This clonotype was detected ten times or more. The CDR3 here is CASSKGETQYF. CDR3 nucleotide sequence: TGTGCCAGCAGTAAGGGAGAGACCCAGTACTTC. The rearrangement joins TRBV12-3 or TRBV12-4 to TRBJ2-5; D gene uncertain. The CDR3 totals 11 residues. The V and J ends lost 5 bases and 4 bases respectively, with 5 bases between them.

This clonotype was recorded a few times. The chain recombines TRBV4-2 with TRBJ2-7; 10 bases are a match to TRBD2. V was clipped by 0 bases and J by 0 bases; unmatched bases: 5. This CDR3 contains 17 residues. Germline CDR1 LGHNA, CDR2 YNFKEQ. CDR3 bases: TGTGCCAGCAGCCAAGATCTTGCTAGCGGGAGCTCCTACGAGCAGTACTTC. Its translation: CASSQDLASGSSYEQYF.

This clonotype came up many times. The V gene is TRBV2, the J gene TRBJ1-5; D is uncertain. The length of the CDR3 is 13 residues. V was shortened by 5 bases and J by 7 bases, with 12 bases between the two germline ends. CDR1 is SNHLY and CDR2 is FYNNEI in the germline V gene. For the CDR3, the DNA is TGTGCCAGCAGTCCCCGCCCGGTGCAGCCCCAGCATTTT. This translates into CASSPRPVQPQHF.

Concerning this clonotype: Germline is not matched at one junction end, which may reflect a read error. The chain employs TRBV5-1 and TRBJ2-5; 12 bases are a match to TRBD2. This CDR3 has 17 residues. Germline V gene lookup returns CDR1 SGHRS and CDR2 YFSETQ. Here the CDR3 reads CASSHGLAGTLGETQYF. CDR3 nucleotide sequence: TGTGCCAGCAGCCACGGACTAGCGGGGACCCTCGGGGAGACCCAGTACTTC.

This clonotype was observed at least ten times. This sequence joins TRBV5-1 and TRBJ1-1; no reliable D call. The ends were cut back, 3 bases at V and 6 bases at J, with 9 bases in the middle. The length of the CDR3 is 12 residues. The germline gives CDR1 SGHRS, CDR2 YFSETQ. CDR3 DNA: TGCGCCAGCAGCTCACTTAACGCTGAAGCTTTCTTT. It codes for CASSSLNAEAFF.

This clonotype was found a few times. V gene TRBV6-2 or TRBV6-3 combines with J gene TRBJ1-5; 7 positions match TRBD1. With V trimmed by 6 bases and J by 3 bases, 5 bases remained unmatched. There are 14 residues in the CDR3. Germline V lookup: CDR1 MNHEY, CDR2 SVGEGT. CDR3 sequence reads: CASSHRGPNQPQHF. DNA of the CDR3: TGTGCCAGCAGCCACAGGGGCCCCAATCAGCCCCAGCATTTT.

This clonotype was seen many times. The chain couples TRBV5-5 to TRBJ2-2; D is unclear. The V gene's germline CDR1 is SGHKS and CDR2 YYEKEE (reference sequence). There are 16 residues in the CDR3. V was pared by 0 bases and J by 4 bases, with 13 bases between. The DNA for the CDR3 is TGTGCCAGCAGCTTGGGTCTAGATTTGATCACCGGGGAGCTGTTTTTT. The encoded protein is CASSLGLDLITGELFF.

The table lists this clonotype with many counts. CDR3 nucleotide sequence: TGTGCCTGGAGTTTAAATTATGGCTACACCTTC. Translated: CAWSLNYGYTF. V is TRBV30 and J is TRBJ1-2; D gene unclear. The CDR3 is 11 residues long. The V and J ends lost 2 bases and 5 bases respectively, with 6 bases between them. Germline-derived CDR1 and CDR2 are GTSNPN and SVGIG (reference sequence).

This clonotype was picked up many times. This chain uses TRBV28 with TRBJ1-2, with 7 positions matching TRBD1. Germline V gene sequence: CDR1 MDHEN, CDR2 SYDVKM. The CDR3 has 15 amino acids. V lost 5 bases and J lost 3; bases outside the gene matches: 9. CDR3 region: CASSPSQGGDYGYTF. Here the CDR3 DNA reads TGTGCCAGCAGTCCCTCGCAGGGGGGAGACTATGGCTACACCTTC.

This clonotype appeared many times. V is TRBV7-9 and J is TRBJ2-7; D not resolved. Germline V CDR1 and CDR2: SEHNR, FQNEAQ (reference sequence). CDR3 length equals 12 residues. The V gene lost 5 bases and the J gene lost 7 bases, with 12 bases spanning the gap. CDR3 DNA: TGTGCCAGCAGCGGAGCCGCGGCGGAGCAGTACTTC. It codes for CASSGAAAEQYF.

This clonotype was seen at least ten times. The chain employs TRBV27 and TRBJ1-5; TRBD1 matches 9 bases. CDR3 length equals 15 residues. The V segment lost 5 bases and the J segment 5 bases; nucleotides outside the gene matches: 7. Germline-derived CDR1 and CDR2 are MNHEY and SMNVEV (reference sequence). The CDR3 sequence: CASSPRTGVDQPQHF. In nucleotides, the CDR3 is TGTGCCAGCAGTCCAAGGACAGGGGTTGATCAGCCCCAGCATTTT.

This clonotype was counted ten times or more. This rearrangement joins TRBV20-1 to TRBJ2-7; D is unclear. The CDR3 has 15 residues. V lost 6 bases, J lost 2 bases, and 20 bases lay in between. From germline, CDR1 is DFQATT and CDR2 SNEGSKA (reference sequence). The CDR3 sequence: CSAAKAAVPTYEQYF. CDR3 in DNA: TGCAGTGCCGCCAAAGCAGCTGTTCCAACCTACGAGCAGTACTTC.

The sample holds many counts of this clonotype. The chain joins TRBV6-1 to TRBJ2-7; 7 bases are shared with TRBD1. Trimming took 1 base from V and 7 from J; bases not matched to a gene: 13. The germline V gene encodes CDR1 MNHNS and CDR2 SASEGT. This CDR3 is built from 16 residues. The CDR3 bases are TGTGCCAGCAGTGAAGAGACAGGGTCTCGAATGTTGGAGCAGTACTTC. It is translated as CASSEETGSRMLEQYF.

Note on this clonotype: The germline gene is not matched at one end of the junction; a read error may be the cause. This chain joins TRBV20-1 and TRBJ2-4; no clear D gene. From germline, CDR1 is DFQATT and CDR2 SNEGSKA (reference sequence). The CDR3 runs 13 residues. CDR3: CRATAEALGIKYF. CDR3 nucleotides: TGCAGGGCCACCGCCGAGGCGTTGGGCATTAAGTACTTC.

This clonotype has at least ten counts. Compared with germline, one end of the junction differs, possibly owing to a read error. The chain uses TRBV6-1 and TRBJ2-4; D is possibly TRBD2 (6 bases). Germline values: CDR1 MNHNS, CDR2 SASEGT. The CDR3 extends over 14 amino acids. CDR3 DNA: TGTGCCAGCAGTGAGTTACTAGCCAAAAACATTAAGTACTTC. This codes for CASSELLAKNIKYF.

The sample holds many counts of this clonotype. This chain connects TRBV30 to TRBJ1-2; a possible D gene is TRBD1 (5 bases). V was cut by 4 bases and J by 3 bases, with 18 bases left in between. Germline lookup yields CDR1 GTSNPN and CDR2 SVGIG (reference sequence). The CDR3 is made up of 15 amino acids. The CDR3 region has the DNA TGTGCCTGGAATCGGGACGGCTTTTCTCACTATGGCTACACCTTC. It translates to CAWNRDGFSHYGYTF.